This TCR beta chain stems from a study of T cell responses to AZD1222 COVID-19 vaccine. The study's findings and limits: Repertoires were sampled only after the peak T cell response. In a largely white British group with more females than males, clonal diversity was possibly underestimated.

To note about this clone: Its target is not known.

Method: immunoSEQ multiplex PCR; TCRdb's copy keeps in-frame clones and lacks some. The top ten hold 4.7% of the sample, which has about 140,000 clones, 89% seen once. Germline V CDR1 and CDR2: SGHNT, YYREEE (reference sequence). Trimming cost V 5 bases and J 5 bases, with 19 bases left between them. The CDR3 totals 15 residues. V gene TRBV5-4 combines with J gene TRBJ2-5, with D perhaps given as TRBD1 or TRBD2 (6 bases each). Specimen: peripheral blood, collected on day 0 of AZD1222 vaccination. The TCR originated in an adult in good health. In nucleotides, the CDR3 is TGTGCCAGCAGGAACTTGGGGGGCGGGGTGGAGACCCAGTACTTC. This encodes CASRNLGGGVETQYF.